These 16 T cell receptor beta chains originate from one sample sequenced in a study of early T cells in non-severe SARS-CoV-2 infection. TCRdb re-derived calls from the 5' RACE reads in MiXCR, one entry per CDR3 protein. Found here are 55,000 to 65,000 distinct CDR3 sequences, over 13% of them singletons; the top ten hold approximately 4%. The material was whole blood, obtained at baseline. The receptors stem from an adult who was a healthcare worker with PCR-confirmed SARS-CoV-2 infection or an uninfected control (not recorded which).

This clonotype was seen a few times. This chain connects TRBV7-2 to TRBJ2-2, with D perhaps TRBD1 or TRBD2 (5 bases each). This CDR3 is 15 amino acids long. The V gene's germline CDR1 is SGHTA and CDR2 FQGNSA. The ends were cut back, 5 bases at V and 8 bases at J, with 18 bases in the middle. The CDR3 loop is CASSRDGTEYGELFF. The CDR3 DNA sequence: TGTGCCAGCAGCCGCGACGGGACGGAGTATGGGGAGCTGTTTTTT.

This chain uses TRBV7-3 with TRBJ2-1; D not resolved. V was pared by 5 bases and J by 0 bases, with 14 bases between. Germline CDR1 and CDR2: SGHTA and FQGTGA. This CDR3 comprises 16 residues. For the CDR3, the DNA is TGTGCCAGCAGCCCGCAAGGGTCAAGCTCCTACAATGAGCAGTTCTTC. Its protein product is CASSPQGSSSYNEQFF.

This chain uses TRBV24-1 with TRBJ2-4, with 7 nucleotides matching TRBD1. The CDR3 is 11 amino acids. V lost 3 bases, J lost 14 bases, and 3 bases stayed unmatched. Germline lookup yields CDR1 KGHDR and CDR2 SFDVKD. CDR3 nucleotide sequence: TGTGCCACCAGTGATAGGGACAGAAAGTACTTC. Protein: CATSDRDRKYF.

This clonotype showed up just a few times. Here the CDR3 reads CASSFGLSYEQYF. CDR3 coding DNA: TGTGCCAGCTCCTTTGGACTCTCCTACGAGCAGTACTTC. J is TRBJ2-7 and V is TRBV6-5, with a weak D call TRBD2 (5 bases). The germline V gene has CDR1 MNHEY and CDR2 SVGAGI. The CDR3 is made up of 13 amino acids. The germline V and J ends were trimmed by 8 bases and 0 bases, with 11 bases remaining between them.

The sample holds many counts of this clonotype. The chain carries TRBV7-6 and TRBJ2-1; 9 bases agree with TRBD1. V was clipped by 0 bases and J by 4 bases; unmatched bases: 7. In germline, CDR1 is SGHVS, CDR2 FNYEAQ. This CDR3 is 17 amino acids long. CDR3 DNA sequence: TGTGCCAGCAGCTTAGCCAAAGGGACAGGGAAGTACAATGAGCAGTTCTTC. Translation gives CASSLAKGTGKYNEQFF.

The chain carries TRBV6-6 and TRBJ2-3; TRBD1 might be the D (7 bases). Between the trimmed V and J ends, which lost 11 bases and 0 bases, there was a span of 18 bases. In germline, CDR1 is MNHNY, CDR2 SVGAGI (reference sequence). CDR3 size: 15 residues. CDR3 in amino acids: CASFGSGGSTDTQYF. The CDR3 nucleotides read TGTGCCTCTTTTGGGTCAGGGGGGAGCACAGATACGCAGTATTTT.

The chain links TRBV2 to TRBJ2-7; D is ambiguous. This CDR3 has 13 amino acids. The germline V gene encodes CDR1 SNHLY and CDR2 FYNNEI. V lost 4 bases to trimming and J lost 2 bases, with 9 bases between them. The CDR3 sequence is CASSAGMPYEQYF. The DNA of the CDR3 is TGTGCCAGCAGTGCGGGTATGCCCTACGAGCAGTACTTC.

This clonotype was found many times. The V call is TRBV12-3 or TRBV12-4, the J call TRBJ2-4, with a possible D match to TRBD1 (6 bases). This CDR3 contains 14 residues. V lost 5 bases, J lost 6 bases, and 14 bases lay in between. The CDR3 sequence: CASSLNRDSNIQYF. CDR3 DNA: TGTGCCAGCAGTCTAAACAGGGATTCAAACATTCAGTACTTC.

This clonotype has more than one count but fewer than ten. The chain couples TRBV6-1 to TRBJ2-2, with D possibly TRBD2 on 5 matching bases. The CDR3 loop spans 15 amino acids. CDR1 and CDR2 (germline): MNHNS, SASEGT. The germline V and J ends were trimmed by 3 bases and 6 bases, with 14 bases remaining between them. CDR3 amino acids: CASSEIASLAGELFF. Here the CDR3 DNA reads TGTGCCAGCAGTGAGATCGCTAGCCTGGCCGGGGAGCTGTTTTTT.

The chain is built from TRBV7-9 and TRBJ2-7; no firm D call. This CDR3 spans 12 amino acids. In germline, CDR1 is SEHNR, CDR2 FQNEAQ (reference sequence). V lost 5 bases and J lost 4, with 9 bases in between. The CDR3 loop is CASSPGTYEQYF. The CDR3 DNA reads TGTGCCAGCAGCCCCGGAACTTACGAGCAGTACTTC.

The CDR3 DNA is TGTGCCAGCAGTTCCAGATATAGCACAGATACGCAGTATTTT. This translates into CASSSRYSTDTQYF. The genes are TRBV27 and TRBJ2-3; D gene uncertain. The V gene's germline CDR1 is MNHEY and CDR2 SMNVEV (reference sequence). V was trimmed by 4 bases and J by 0 bases, leaving 8 bases between them. This CDR3 is 14 amino acids long.

In this sample, this clonotype turned up many times. The V call is TRBV18, the J call TRBJ2-1; 9 bases are shared with TRBD2. The V gene's germline CDR1 is KGHSH and CDR2 LQKENI. The V segment lost 1 base and the J segment 7 bases; nucleotides outside the gene matches: 8. This CDR3 is built from 16 residues. In DNA form, the CDR3 reads TGTGCCAGCTCACCACTGTTAGGGACTAGCTGGAATGAGCAGTTCTTC. Translating it yields CASSPLLGTSWNEQFF.

This clonotype was detected only a few times. The V gene is TRBV6-6, the J gene TRBJ2-1, with D perhaps TRBD2 (7 bases). The CDR3 spans 15 residues. V was clipped by 5 bases and J by 4 bases, with 15 bases between them. Germline-derived CDR1 and CDR2 are MNHNY and SVGAGI (reference sequence). The CDR3 spells CASSTQQGGYNEQFF. DNA for the CDR3: TGTGCCAGCAGTACCCAACAGGGAGGGTACAATGAGCAGTTCTTC.

This clonotype occurred many times. The rearrangement joins TRBV7-3 to TRBJ2-3, with D possibly TRBD2 on 5 matching bases. The V end lost 2 bases, the J end lost 0 bases, and 9 bases lay between the germline ends. The CDR3 sequence is 15 residues long. Per germline, CDR1 SGHTA and CDR2 FQGTGA. CDR3 nucleotides: TGTGCCAGCAGCTTAGGAGCGGATAGCACAGATACGCAGTATTTT. Translation gives CASSLGADSTDTQYF.

This clonotype was detected ten times or more. V usage is TRBV12-3 or TRBV12-4 and J usage is TRBJ2-3, with D unclear. Between the trimmed V and J ends, which lost 5 bases and 0 bases, there was a span of 6 bases. This CDR3 region has 13 residues. The CDR3 sequence is CASSLSSTDTQYF. CDR3 bases: TGTGCCAGCAGTCTCAGTAGCACAGATACGCAGTATTTT.

Many counts were recorded for this clonotype. V is TRBV20-1 and J is TRBJ2-5, with TRBD1 matching over 7 bases. CDR3 length: 14 residues. Per germline, CDR1 DFQATT and CDR2 SNEGSKA (reference sequence). V lost 3 bases, J lost 5 bases, and 9 bases stayed unmatched. The CDR3 bases are TGCAGTGCTAGCGGCGGCAGGGGGACGGAGACCCAGTACTTC. Amino acid sequence: CSASGGRGTETQYF.